The 3 T cell receptor beta chains presented below share a single source sample, sequenced in a study of T cell responses to AZD1222 COVID-19 vaccine. TCRdb's table, derived via immunoSEQ multiplex PCR, lists solely in-frame clones and lacks some. The profile shows some 140,000 clones, over 90% of them singletons. Source: peripheral blood, taken on day 0 of AZD1222 vaccination. The source of these receptors is an adult in good health.

This rearrangement joins TRBV29-1 to TRBJ1-3; D perhaps matches TRBD1 (5 bases). Trimming cost V 3 bases and J 8 bases, with 11 bases left between them. CDR3 length: 12 residues. The V gene's germline CDR1 is SQVTM and CDR2 ANQGSEA. The CDR3 sequence is CSVDSRVDTIYF. CDR3 in DNA: TGCAGCGTTGATAGCAGGGTGGACACCATATATTTT.

This chain joins TRBV25-1 and TRBJ1-1; no reliable D call. V lost 2 bases and J 3 bases, leaving 13 bases between the germline ends. This CDR3 spans 15 amino acids. Germline V lookup: CDR1 MGHDK, CDR2 SYGVNS. CDR3 nucleotides: TGTGCCAGCAGTGAACGAAGGGATTTGGACACTGAAGCTTTCTTT. Amino acid sequence: CASSERRDLDTEAFF.

The gene calls are TRBV12-3 or TRBV12-4 and TRBJ2-7; weak D call: TRBD1 (6 bases). The CDR3 runs to 13 residues. V was trimmed by 3 bases and J by 3 bases, leaving 9 bases between them. CDR3 region: CASSFGQIYEQYF. CDR3 nucleotides: TGTGCCAGCAGTTTCGGACAGATCTACGAGCAGTACTTC.